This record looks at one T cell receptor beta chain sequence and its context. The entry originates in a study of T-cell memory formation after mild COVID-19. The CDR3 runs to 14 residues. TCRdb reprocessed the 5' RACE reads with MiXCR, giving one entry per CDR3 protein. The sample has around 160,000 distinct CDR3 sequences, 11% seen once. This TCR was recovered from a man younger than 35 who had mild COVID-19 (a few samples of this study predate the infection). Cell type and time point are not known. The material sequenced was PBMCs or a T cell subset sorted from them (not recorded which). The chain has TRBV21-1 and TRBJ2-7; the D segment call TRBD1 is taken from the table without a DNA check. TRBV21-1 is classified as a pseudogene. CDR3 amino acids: CASKCSVPCYEQYF. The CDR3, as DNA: TGTGCCAGCAAGTGTAGTGTCCCATGCTACGAGCAGTACTTC.